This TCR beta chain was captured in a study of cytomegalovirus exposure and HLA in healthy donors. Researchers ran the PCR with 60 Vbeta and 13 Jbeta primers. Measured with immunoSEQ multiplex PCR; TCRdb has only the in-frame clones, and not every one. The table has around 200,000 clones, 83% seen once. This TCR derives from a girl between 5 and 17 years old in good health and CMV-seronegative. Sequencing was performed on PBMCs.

The CDR3 bases are TGCGCCAGCAGCTCCGGGCGGGAAAACATTCAGTACTTC. Amino acid sequence: CASSSGRENIQYF. This chain connects TRBV5-1 to TRBJ2-4; D perhaps matches TRBD2 (5 bases). The V gene's germline CDR1 is SGHRS and CDR2 YFSETQ. The CDR3 spans 13 residues. V lost 3 bases and J lost 5, with 9 bases in between.